This T cell receptor beta chain originates from a study of cytomegalovirus exposure and HLA in healthy donors. V was pared by 5 bases and J by 1 base, with 6 bases of the junction left unmatched. CDR3 size: 15 residues. Germline V gene lookup returns CDR1 SGHDT and CDR2 YYEEEE. Broader study findings: In a later analysis, 16,951 TCR beta sequences were associated with HLA alleles at 0.05 false discovery rate. Reportedly, HLA-A and HLA-B alleles of most subjects were accurately predicted from TCR beta. Earlier findings revealed that most TCR beta V segments proved productive either about 87% or about 30% of the time.

PCR used 60 Vbeta primers and 13 Jbeta primers. Repertoires were generated with immunoSEQ multiplex PCR, while TCRdb's copy carries only in-frame clones and drops some. Of some 130,000 clones listed, 66% were seen once; the top ten hold more than 1.5%. Nobody wrote down the CMV serostatus of this donor. Details on this clone: Its antigen remains unidentified.

The TCR sequence derives from a human donor in good health. The sequenced material came from PBMCs. The gene calls are TRBV5-6 and TRBJ2-1; TRBD2 matches 7 bases. CDR3 region: CASSYWRGSYNEQFF. The CDR3 DNA reads as TGTGCCAGCAGTTACTGGCGGGGGTCCTACAATGAGCAGTTCTTC.